This T cell receptor beta chain was sequenced in a study of T-cell memory formation after mild COVID-19. TCR alpha and TCR beta cDNA libraries carrying sample barcodes and UMIs were produced by 5'RACE using constant-segment primers. TCRdb independently ran MiXCR on the 5' RACE reads; one entry per CDR3 protein. The table has 350,000 to 500,000 distinct CDR3 sequences, more than 20% seen once. General study results and limits: Shrinking CD4+ clones were chiefly CM and EM; CD8+ ones were chiefly EMRA. Day 37-peaking second-wave clones had unconfirmed SARS-CoV-2 specificity. Clones that contracted from day 15 to 85 had balanced CD4/CD8; later expanders were CD4+ biased.

The germline gives CDR1 DFQATT, CDR2 SNEGSKA (reference sequence). This CDR3 comprises 14 residues. The trim removed 6 bases at V and 6 bases at J, leaving 4 bases unmatched. This clonotype was observed a handful of times. Its antigen is unknown. J is TRBJ2-1 and V is TRBV20-1; 14 bases are a match to TRBD2. Sequenced: PBMCs or a T cell subset sorted from them (not recorded which). The TCR was taken from an adult woman who had mild COVID-19 (a few samples of this study predate the infection). Cell type and time point are not known. The DNA for the CDR3 is TGCAGTGCCAGGACTAGCGGGGGGATCAATGAGCAGTTCTTC. This codes for CSARTSGGINEQFF.